The present entry profiles one TCR beta chain with its context. This entry is derived from a study of shared clonotypes between healthy human individuals. Division of CD4+ cells produced a CD45RA+ naive subset and a CD45RA-negative memory subset. Germline CDR1 and CDR2: SGHTA and FQGNSA. Trimming cost V 5 bases and J 4 bases, with 9 bases left between them. The CDR3 totals 13 residues. Original data processing: Quality scores were absent from the junction-only immunoSEQ sequences, so filtering differed. The assay was immunoSEQ multiplex PCR, and TCRdb's table has in-frame clones only and misses some. For V, J and clone size, that table is used; D and trimming come from the DNA. The top ten clones hold over 0.8% of a sample with around 990,000 clones, approximately 77% of them seen once.

The chain links TRBV7-2 to TRBJ2-1; no definite D call. This receptor was taken from a man in his late teens or twenties in good health. Some clones in this sample may be carry-over from other donors' samples. Sequenced input: memory CD4+ T cells from PBMCs. Indicated subset: CD45RA-negative fraction. CDR3 DNA: TGTGCCAGCAGCCCCCGCGAATACAATGAGCAGTTCTTC. Protein: CASSPREYNEQFF.